This T cell receptor beta chain originates from a study of shared clonotypes between healthy human individuals (dated by TCRdb to about 2020). Regarding the complete study: Three men and a couple of women, aged 18 to 49 years, made up the cohort. Per donor, three plates each were used for CD4 naive and CD4 memory, two for CD8 naive, and one for CD8 memory. To estimate repertoire size and how much clonotypes are shared between individuals, the study performed deep sequencing of blood TCR repertoires from a few healthy adults. To increase sequencing depth and limit assay-specific biases, different laboratories used diverse techniques to prepare libraries and sequence TCR repertoires. Between about 0.9 and 9 billion PBMCs per donor were obtained by leukapheresis.

Looking up the germline V gene yields CDR1 SGHVS and CDR2 FQNEAQ. From the cysteine through the phenylalanine, the CDR3 covers 15 amino acids. The kept DNA is CDR3 alone, 45 bases in frame from the first base. Trimming accounts for 1 base at V and 4 bases at J, while the number of junction bases matched to no gene is 3. TCR CDR3 regions were amplified from genomic DNA by multiplex PCR using the deep immunoSEQ assay. Extracted genomic DNA from each cell subset was distributed evenly across all wells of several immunoSEQ 96-well plates, and each plate was treated as a replicate. Each replicate PCR for sorted subsets received about 180 ng genomic DNA, equal to about 29,000 T cell genomes. The purified libraries were quantified using a Qubit 3.0 fluorometer, sized with a Bioanalyzer 2100, and then quantified again using the KAPA Library Quantification kit. Every immunoSEQ 96-well plate was sequenced on a separate single-read 150-cycle Illumina NextSeq 550 flow cell. As for the authors' bioinformatics: The immunoSEQ output contained only junctional sequences without quality scores, so filtering could not match that applied to full-length reads. To assign V/J genes and CDR3, sequences were annotated against IMGT germline references using PyIR, a Python wrapper for IgBLAST v1.9. Reads with weak V/J assignments (E-value above 1e-6), missing CDR3, stop codons, out-of-frame junctions, or ambiguous translated residues were removed. V3J clonotypes were defined as sequences sharing the same inferred V gene, J gene, and CDR3 amino acid sequence. The percentage overlap between two repertoires was calculated by dividing the number of shared unique clonotypes by the size of the smaller repertoire. Richness of each repertoire was evaluated using RTK rarefaction, the Chao1 estimator, and Recon v2.1 estimates of unobserved clonotypes. Generation probabilities were computed with OLGA for all TCRbeta clonotypes obtained by the gDNA method from several donors. TCRdb mirrors the immuneACCESS table, restricted to in-frame sequences. Some clones are absent from its copies; in checked studies, under half trace to an unresolved V gene, and the reason for the others is unknown. V and J calls and clone size are as listed in that table; D and trimming were resolved from the DNA. This sample holds over a million clones; 75% to 80% were observed only once. The biggest ten clones account for 0.5% to 0.6% of the sample.

The research as a whole found: Based on pairwise subsampling, the degree of clonotype sharing among donors was expected to be affected by sequencing depth. Sampling was limited to blood, and TCR repertoires in tissue likely differ from TCR repertoires in blood. Compared with non-shared clonotypes, the clonotypes found in all four sorted-subset donors had higher generation probabilities. The small number of donors limited the genetic and exposure-history diversity represented. Naive subsets generally had larger estimated clonotype richness than memory subsets. Sharing across a handful of donors was observed for around 5% of naive CD4, 3.5% of naive CD8, about 2.3% of memory CD4, and roughly 0.43% of memory CD8 clonotypes. Rarefaction of sorted-subset datasets indicated incomplete sequencing despite the large sequencing depth.

As concerns this clone: The target of this receptor is not known. Per-base qualities were not stored, and no clone one base away is much larger. Other DNA sequences in the same sample also yield this CDR3.

Donors were healthy HIV-negative adults with no recently reported acute infections or vaccinations. Every donor was a Caucasian adult residing in Nashville, Tennessee, USA. CD4+ T cells were enriched by magnetic negative selection, after which naive cells were positively selected on CD45RA and the negative fraction was taken as the memory subset. Blood was collected by leukapheresis, and PBMCs were isolated by Ficoll-Histopaque density gradient centrifugation and then cryopreserved in liquid nitrogen vapor phase. Analytical flow cytometry was used to check the purity and quantity of every magnetically sorted T cell population. Each sorted fraction had its genomic DNA isolated and then quantified by UV absorbance on a Nanodrop 2000c.

This receptor was taken from a young man in good health. Some clones in this sample may be carry-over from other donors' samples. The chain is made from TRBV7-8 and TRBJ2-7, with 11 middle bases fitting TRBD2. Sequenced input: memory CD4+ T cells from PBMCs. In light of the paper, this sample's cell subset or site label describes: CD45RA-negative fraction. The CDR3 is CASSLGGTSGYEQYF. The DNA sequence is TGTGCCAGCAGCTTAGGAGGGACTAGCGGTTACGAGCAGTACTTC. With the portions outside the CDR3 filled from the reference TRBV7-8 and TRBJ2-7 genes, the complete variable region becomes GAGVSQSPRYKVAKRGQDVALRCDPISGHVSLFWYQQALGQGPEFLTYFQNEAQLDKSGLPSDRFFAERPEGSVSTLKIQRTQQEDSAVYLCASSLGGTSGYEQYFGPGTRLTVT.